Each of the 2 T cell receptor beta chains below was sequenced from the same sample in a study of response to subunit inactivated influenza vaccine. Each CDR3 protein is one row after TCRdb ran MiXCR on the RT-PCR reads. This table holds hundreds of thousands of distinct CDR3 sequences, 16% found once. Sequencing used CD4+ T cells sorted from PBMCs, obtained 23 to 25 months after vaccination. The receptors shown here come from a man aged 50-75 years who received an inactivated influenza vaccine.

This clonotype is labeled as medium-sized. The chain employs TRBV12-3 or TRBV12-4 and TRBJ1-6; D is uncertain. CDR3 size: 11 residues. The V and J ends lost 6 bases and 14 bases respectively, with 11 bases between them. The CDR3 bases are TGTGCCAGCAGCTCCCCCGGGACCCTCCACTTT. Protein product: CASSSPGTLHF.

The chain has TRBV27 and TRBJ1-6; 10 nucleotides align to TRBD1. Trimming at V came to 8 bases and at J to 8 bases, leaving 3 bases not matched to a gene. Per germline, CDR1 MNHEY and CDR2 SMNVEV (reference sequence). The CDR3 has 13 amino acids. Here the CDR3 reads CASRDRGDSPLHF. The CDR3 DNA reads TGTGCCAGCCGGGACAGGGGCGATTCACCCCTCCACTTT.